These 14 T cell receptor beta chains share one sample of origin, sequenced in a study of T cell responses to AZD1222 COVID-19 vaccine. The assay was immunoSEQ multiplex PCR, and TCRdb's table has in-frame clones only and misses some. In the table there are about 100,000 clones, about 86% of which are singletons. The source material was peripheral blood, sampled on day 0 of AZD1222 vaccination. All receptors derive from an adult in good health.

The rearrangement uses TRBV4-1 and TRBJ2-3; TRBD1 is a possible D gene (5 bases). Trimming took off 6 bases at V and 3 bases at J, with 19 bases between the two ends. Germline loops: CDR1 MGHRA, CDR2 YSYEKL. The CDR3 extends over 16 amino acids. In DNA, the CDR3 is TGCGCCAGCAGGACAGACGGTTTTTTTGAGACAGATACGCAGTATTTT. As protein: CASRTDGFFETDTQYF.

The chain couples TRBV6-5 to TRBJ1-2; 7 bases are shared with TRBD1. V dropped 7 bases and J dropped 3; count of bases not matched to a gene: 5. The CDR3 sequence is 13 residues long. Germline values: CDR1 MNHEY, CDR2 SVGAGI. Here the CDR3 DNA reads TGTGCCAGCACCAAAGACAGGGACTATGGCTACACCTTC. It translates to CASTKDRDYGYTF.

The chain combines TRBV3-1 (or the pseudogene TRBV3-2) with TRBJ1-5; D is possibly TRBD1 (5 bases). V lost 0 bases, J lost 5 bases, and 11 bases lay in between. The CDR3 runs 15 residues. Germline assignment: CDR1 LGHDT and CDR2 YNNKEL (reference sequence). CDR3 region: CASSQDDSADQPQHF. DNA for the CDR3: TGTGCCAGCAGCCAAGATGACAGCGCTGATCAGCCCCAGCATTTT.

This sequence joins TRBV5-6 and TRBJ1-2; D gene uncertain. CDR3 length: 16 amino acids. V shed 4 bases and J shed 4 bases, with 20 bases lying between them. Per germline, CDR1 SGHDT and CDR2 YYEEEE. The DNA for the CDR3 is TGTGCCAGCAGCCCTTTGTACTACAGTTCCTTCTATGGCTACACCTTC. Translated: CASSPLYYSSFYGYTF.

The chain couples TRBV5-1 to TRBJ2-5, with D possibly matching TRBD1 (6 bases). Looked up from germline, CDR1 is SGHRS and CDR2 is YFSETQ. Trimming removed 2 bases from V and 2 bases from J, with 13 bases in between. This CDR3 is built from 15 residues. DNA of the CDR3: TGCGCCAGCAGCTTAGGGGGACACCCGCAAGAGACCCAGTACTTC. This gives the protein CASSLGGHPQETQYF.

Turning to this clone: Germline is not matched at one junction end, which may reflect a read error. This chain connects TRBV5-8 to TRBJ1-2; D call uncertain. Germline CDR1 SGHTS, CDR2 YDEGEE. This CDR3 is built from 13 residues. CDR3 bases: TGTGCCAGCAGCTTACTCACGTCCCCCTATGGCCCCTTC. It yields the protein CASSLLTSPYGPF.

V and J are TRBV6-6 and TRBJ1-5; D is undetermined. V was trimmed by 2 bases and J by 0 bases, leaving 2 bases between them. CDR1 and CDR2 from the germline V gene are MNHNY and SVGAGI (reference sequence). The CDR3 is 13 amino acids. The CDR3 here is CASSYDSNQPQHF. Written as DNA, the CDR3 is TGTGCCAGCAGTTACGATAGCAATCAGCCCCAGCATTTT.

The rearrangement uses TRBV28 and TRBJ1-5; TRBD1 matches 9 bases. V dropped 5 bases and J dropped 7; count of bases not matched to a gene: 9. Germline CDR1 reads MDHEN; CDR2 reads SYDVKM. The CDR3 is 15 amino acids. Here the CDR3 reads CASSLQTGGRQPQHF. The CDR3 region has the DNA TGTGCCAGCAGTCTCCAGACAGGGGGGAGACAGCCCCAGCATTTT.

The chain carries TRBV5-1 and TRBJ2-2, with 9 bases aligning to TRBD1. V was pared by 6 bases and J by 3 bases, with 6 bases of the junction left unmatched. The CDR3 has 15 residues. Looked up from germline, CDR1 is SGHRS and CDR2 is YFSETQ. CDR3 in DNA: TGCGCCAGCACTCTGGGACAGGGTTACACCGGGGAGCTGTTTTTT. The encoded protein is CASTLGQGYTGELFF.

The chain recombines TRBV3-1 (or the pseudogene TRBV3-2) with TRBJ1-6, with a tentative D call TRBD1 (5 bases). V lost 6 bases to trimming and J lost 5 bases, with 11 bases between them. Germline V gene lookup returns CDR1 LGHDT and CDR2 YNNKEL (reference sequence). This CDR3 is built from 14 residues. The chain's CDR3 is CASSWQGHNSPLHF. CDR3 DNA: TGTGCCAGCAGTTGGCAGGGCCATAATTCACCCCTCCACTTT.

This clone was recorded once. V and J are TRBV28 and TRBJ2-7, with a weak D call TRBD1 (6 bases). The CDR3 covers 15 residues. CDR1 and CDR2 from the germline V gene are MDHEN and SYDVKM. V was trimmed by 6 bases and J by 3 bases, leaving 18 bases between them. The CDR3 sequence is CASSDPRDTYYEQYF. For the CDR3, the DNA is TGTGCCAGCAGCGACCCCCGGGACACTTACTACGAGCAGTACTTC.

This chain links TRBV19 with TRBJ2-2; D may be TRBD2 (6 bases). The CDR3 sequence is 12 residues long. Germline CDR1 reads LNHDA; CDR2 reads SQIVND (reference sequence). V lost 7 bases, J lost 9 bases, and 12 bases lay in between. The CDR3 loop reads CASTSGGRELFF. CDR3 in DNA: TGTGCCAGTACCTCGGGCGGGAGGGAGCTGTTTTTT.

The V and J genes are TRBV6-5 and TRBJ1-5; perhaps TRBD1 as D (6 bases). Germline V gene data show CDR1 as MNHEY and CDR2 as SVGAGI. The V end lost 4 bases, the J end lost 0 bases, and 10 bases lay between the germline ends. This CDR3 is built from 15 residues. The DNA of the CDR3 is TGTGCCAGCAGTTCAACAGGGTCTAGCAATCAGCCCCAGCATTTT. Amino acid sequence: CASSSTGSSNQPQHF.

With regard to this clone: The same CDR3 is also encoded by other DNA sequences in this sample. The rearrangement links TRBV2 to TRBJ2-7; no reliable D call. The CDR3 has 12 residues. Trimming left V 3 bases short and J 2 bases short, with 5 bases between. Per the germline V gene, CDR1 is SNHLY and CDR2 is FYNNEI. CDR3 in DNA: TGTGCCAGCAGTGACAGGACCTACGAGCAGTACTTC. It specifies CASSDRTYEQYF.